Listed below are T cell receptor beta chains from one sample, sequenced in a study of T cell repertoires in cytomegalovirus infection. TCRdb re-analysed the reads in MiXCR, keeping a single row per CDR3 protein. Counted here are about 100,000 distinct CDR3 sequences, about 22% occurring once; the ten biggest clones make up around 42%. The sequencing sample was made of CD8+ T cells from PBMCs. Receptor source: a human donor in good health (CMV status not recorded). Some clones in this sample may be carry-over from other donors' samples. Each CDR3 is given with its conserved first and last residue. Each record gives: J gene, D gene, clone size, V gene, CDR3 DNA, CDR3 protein. The D gene is left open where the match is weak. The size field is filled for only some rows; it gives once, few, many or a size class.

J: TRBJ2-1; D: TRBD2; size: many; V: TRBV20-1; DNA: TGCAGTGCTAGGCTAAGGGAGGGTCTTAGTAATGAGCAGTTCTTC; CDR3: CSARLREGLSNEQFF
J: TRBJ1-2; D: -; size: -; V: TRBV24-1; DNA: TGTGCCACCAGTGATAGTGCTCGCTATGGCTACACCTTC; CDR3: CATSDSARYGYTF
J: TRBJ2-7; D: -; size: -; V: TRBV24-1; DNA: TGTGCCACCAGTGACAGGGACACCTACGAGCAGTACTTC; CDR3: CATSDRDTYEQYF
J: TRBJ1-4; D: -; size: -; V: TRBV4-3; DNA: TGCGCCAGCAGCGCCGGATTGGAGGCGGAAAAACTGTTTTTT; CDR3: CASSAGLEAEKLFF
J: TRBJ2-7; D: -; size: -; V: TRBV6-2/TRBV6-3; DNA: TGTGCCAGCAGTTCCTCAGGGACCGAGCAGTACTTC; CDR3: CASSSSGTEQYF
J: TRBJ1-6; D: TRBD1; size: few; V: TRBV19; DNA: TGTGCCAGTAGTATTACCCTCCCCGACAGGGCCGGCTCACCCCTCCACTTT; CDR3: CASSITLPDRAGSPLHF
J: TRBJ1-6; D: -; size: few; V: TRBV28; DNA: TGTGCCAGCAGTCCCCAAGGGGATCCCTATAATTCACCCCTCCACTTT; CDR3: CASSPQGDPYNSPLHF
J: TRBJ1-2; D: TRBD1; size: -; V: TRBV7-9; DNA: TGTGCCAGCAGCCCTAGTACAGGGGGCGATTATGGCTACACCTTC; CDR3: CASSPSTGGDYGYTF
J: TRBJ2-1; D: -; size: -; V: TRBV19; DNA: TGTGCCAGTAGTGCCCCGGGGCTAGCGTACTACAATGAGCAGTTCTTC; CDR3: CASSAPGLAYYNEQFF
J: TRBJ2-1; D: -; size: few; V: TRBV5-1; DNA: TGCGCCAGCAGCGACGGTTACAATGAGCAGTTCTTC; CDR3: CASSDGYNEQFF
J: TRBJ2-7; D: -; size: -; V: TRBV30; DNA: TGTGCCTGGAGTGGGACGGGGCAAGCCTACGAGCAGTACTTC; CDR3: CAWSGTGQAYEQYF
J: TRBJ2-3; D: TRBD2; size: -; V: TRBV29-1; DNA: TGCAGCGTTGCTCTGACGGGGGGATCAGATACGCAGTATTTT; CDR3: CSVALTGGSDTQYF
J: TRBJ2-7; D: TRBD1; size: many; V: TRBV13; DNA: TGTGCCAGCAGCTTAACAGGGGGCGAAATAGACGAGCAGTACTTC; CDR3: CASSLTGGEIDEQYF
J: TRBJ2-1; D: TRBD2; size: many; V: TRBV7-2; DNA: TGTGCCAGCAGCTTAGAAGGGACTAGCGGGAGATACTACAATGAGCAGTTCTTC; CDR3: CASSLEGTSGRYYNEQFF
J: TRBJ1-4; D: -; size: few; V: TRBV4-3; DNA: TGCGCCAGCAGCCAAGATAAAGGCCCCTTGGATGAAAAACTGTTTTTT; CDR3: CASSQDKGPLDEKLFF
J: TRBJ2-3; D: -; size: many; V: TRBV11-2; DNA: TGTGCCAGCAGCTTTCCGCGAGGGGTGGACCCCAATCCCGCAGATACGCAGTATTTT; CDR3: CASSFPRGVDPNPADTQYF
J: TRBJ2-7; D: TRBD2; size: few; V: TRBV6-1; DNA: TGTGCCAGCAGTGAACTAGCGGGAGACTACGAGCAGTACTTC; CDR3: CASSELAGDYEQYF
J: TRBJ2-7; D: TRBD1; size: -; V: TRBV10-3; DNA: TGTGCCATCAGACCCGGGACAGAGGGCGAGCAGTACTTC; CDR3: CAIRPGTEGEQYF
J: TRBJ2-6; D: -; size: -; V: TRBV4-3; DNA: TGCGCCAGCAGCCAAGACCATGGCTCTGGGGCCAACGTCCTGACTTTC; CDR3: CASSQDHGSGANVLTF
J: TRBJ2-7; D: -; size: -; V: TRBV28; DNA: TGTGCCAGCAGCGGGGGTCCCTACGAGCAGTACTTC; CDR3: CASSGGPYEQYF
J: TRBJ2-5; D: -; size: few; V: TRBV6-5; DNA: TGTGCCAGCAGATTTGGTCAGGGGAGTGAGACCCAGTACTTC; CDR3: CASRFGQGSETQYF
J: TRBJ2-7; D: -; size: -; V: TRBV6-2/TRBV6-3; DNA: TGTGCCAGCAGTTACGTCGGGACCGGTGGCGAGCAGTACTTC; CDR3: CASSYVGTGGEQYF
J: TRBJ2-7; D: TRBD1; size: many; V: TRBV30; DNA: TGTGCCTGGAGTCACGGACAGGGGACGACCTACGAGCAGTACTTC; CDR3: CAWSHGQGTTYEQYF
J: TRBJ1-2; D: -; size: -; V: TRBV2; DNA: TGTGCCAGCACCTCAAGGGGCAGGCTCTATGGCTACACCTTC; CDR3: CASTSRGRLYGYTF
J: TRBJ1-3; D: TRBD1; size: -; V: TRBV12-3/TRBV12-4; DNA: TGTGCCAGCAGTCCGACAGGGCCGGACACCATATATTTT; CDR3: CASSPTGPDTIYF
J: TRBJ2-7; D: -; size: few; V: TRBV27; DNA: TGTGCCAGCAGTCTGGGGCAGGGCCCCTACGAGCAGTACTTC; CDR3: CASSLGQGPYEQYF
J: TRBJ2-7; D: -; size: few; V: TRBV7-8; DNA: TGTGCCAGCAGCTTGGTCCGCGGGGAGCAGTACTTC; CDR3: CASSLVRGEQYF
J: TRBJ2-3; D: -; size: -; V: TRBV30; DNA: TGTGCGGGGGAGTCAGATACGCAGTATTTT; CDR3: CAGESDTQYF
J: TRBJ1-2; D: TRBD1; size: few; V: TRBV6-2/TRBV6-3; DNA: TGTGCCAGCAGCCTGGACAGGGGCGACTATGGCTACACCTTC; CDR3: CASSLDRGDYGYTF
J: TRBJ1-3; D: -; size: few; V: TRBV12-3/TRBV12-4; DNA: TGTGCCAGCAGTTTTAACACCATATATTTT; CDR3: CASSFNTIYF
J: TRBJ2-7; D: -; size: few; V: TRBV13; DNA: TGTGCCAGCAAGGTGCAGGGTCCCTACGAGCAGTACTTC; CDR3: CASKVQGPYEQYF
J: TRBJ2-5; D: TRBD2; size: -; V: TRBV4-2; DNA: TGTGCCAGCAGCCCCGGGACTAGCGGGACGAAAAAGACCCAGTACTTC; CDR3: CASSPGTSGTKKTQYF
J: TRBJ2-7; D: -; size: once; V: TRBV27; DNA: TGTGCCAGCAGTTTGGGGACACACTACGAGCAGTACTTC; CDR3: CASSLGTHYEQYF
J: TRBJ2-2; D: TRBD1; size: many; V: TRBV19; DNA: TGTGCCAGTAGTAACAGGGGGCTTGGCACCGGGGAGCTGTTTTTT; CDR3: CASSNRGLGTGELFF
J: TRBJ2-7; D: -; size: -; V: TRBV13; DNA: TGTGCCAGCAGCTTGAGGGGGAACGGCGAGCAGTACTTC; CDR3: CASSLRGNGEQYF
J: TRBJ2-1; D: -; size: many; V: TRBV4-3; DNA: TGCGCCAGCAGCCAAGAAAGAATCGGCGACGAGCAGTTCTTC; CDR3: CASSQERIGDEQFF
J: TRBJ2-1; D: TRBD1; size: many; V: TRBV7-9; DNA: TGTGCCAGCAGCTCCGACAGGGGGCCTAATCCCTACAATGAGCAGTTCTTC; CDR3: CASSSDRGPNPYNEQFF
J: TRBJ2-1; D: -; size: -; V: TRBV7-2; DNA: TGTGCCAGCAGCACAGACGGAAACGGCAATGAGCAGTTCTTC; CDR3: CASSTDGNGNEQFF
J: TRBJ2-1; D: TRBD2; size: many; V: TRBV28; DNA: TGTGCCAGCAGTTTAGCTGGACTAGCGGGGGGGGTTGAGCAGTTCTTC; CDR3: CASSLAGLAGGVEQFF
J: TRBJ2-2; D: -; size: -; V: TRBV30; DNA: TGTGCCTGGAGTGTACGATGGGCATCGGGTTTCACCGGGGAGCTGTTTTTT; CDR3: CAWSVRWASGFTGELFF
J: TRBJ2-1; D: -; size: -; V: TRBV9; DNA: TGTGCCAGCAGCCATGGAGGTGAGCAGTTCTTC; CDR3: CASSHGGEQFF
J: TRBJ1-1; D: -; size: -; V: TRBV25-1; DNA: TGTGCCAGCAATAGCGGGGTGGGGGCTTTCTTT; CDR3: CASNSGVGAFF
J: TRBJ1-1; D: TRBD1; size: many; V: TRBV28; DNA: TGTGCCAGCAGTTCCGTCCCGGGACAGGGTCCGGACACTGAAGCTTTCTTT; CDR3: CASSSVPGQGPDTEAFF